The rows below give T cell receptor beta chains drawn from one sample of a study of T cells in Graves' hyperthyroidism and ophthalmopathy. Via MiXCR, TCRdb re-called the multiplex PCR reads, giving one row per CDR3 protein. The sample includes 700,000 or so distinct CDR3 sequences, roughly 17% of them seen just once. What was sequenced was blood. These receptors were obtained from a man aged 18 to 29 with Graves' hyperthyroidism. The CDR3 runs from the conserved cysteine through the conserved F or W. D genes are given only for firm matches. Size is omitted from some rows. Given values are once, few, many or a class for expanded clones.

DNA: TGTGCCAGCAGCTTAACCGACAGGGATGAAGCTTTCTTT
CDR3: CASSLTDRDEAFF
size: .
J: TRBJ1-1
D: TRBD1
V: TRBV5-4

DNA: TGCGCCAGCAGCTTGGAGGACAGGTCCTACAATGAGCAGTTCTTC
CDR3: CASSLEDRSYNEQFF
size: .
J: TRBJ2-1
D: TRBD1
V: TRBV5-1

DNA: TGTGCCAGCAGCCGCTTGGACAGCTCTGGAAACACCATATATTTT
CDR3: CASSRLDSSGNTIYF
size: few
J: TRBJ1-3
D: .
V: TRBV16

DNA: TGTGCCAGCAGTTCGCGGGACCCGACCTACAATGAGCAGTTCTTC
CDR3: CASSSRDPTYNEQFF
size: many
J: TRBJ2-1
D: .
V: TRBV12-3/TRBV12-4

DNA: TGTGCCAGCAGCGTAACGGGGACAGGGTATGAAAAACTGTTTTTT
CDR3: CASSVTGTGYEKLFF
size: once
J: TRBJ1-4
D: TRBD1
V: TRBV9

DNA: TGTGCCTGGACCTCCCCAAACGAGCAGTACTTC
CDR3: CAWTSPNEQYF
size: many
J: TRBJ2-7
D: .
V: TRBV30

DNA: TGTGCCACCAGCAGAGATCGGGCGGGGTCCTACAATGAGCAGTTCTTC
CDR3: CATSRDRAGSYNEQFF
size: many
J: TRBJ2-1
D: .
V: TRBV15

DNA: TGTGCCAGCAGTCCCCAGGGAGCGGGAGGCACAGATACGCAGTATTTT
CDR3: CASSPQGAGGTDTQYF
size: .
J: TRBJ2-3
D: TRBD2
V: TRBV6-1

DNA: TGTGCCAGCAGTCCCTCCTTGGGGCTGACAGATCGAATGGGCTACACCTTC
CDR3: CASSPSLGLTDRMGYTF
size: many
J: TRBJ1-2
D: .
V: TRBV12-3/TRBV12-4

DNA: TGTGCCAGCAGTTACTCGGAGGGCACTGAAGCTTTCTTT
CDR3: CASSYSEGTEAFF
size: few
J: TRBJ1-1
D: .
V: TRBV6-6

DNA: TGTGCCAGCGGGACAGGGGGCCAAGAGACCCAGTACTTC
CDR3: CASGTGGQETQYF
size: many
J: TRBJ2-5
D: TRBD1
V: TRBV2

DNA: TGTGCCAGCTCACCATCGATCCTAGCGGTCCGGGAGACCCAGTACTTC
CDR3: CASSPSILAVRETQYF
size: few
J: TRBJ2-5
D: TRBD2
V: TRBV18

DNA: TGCAGTGCGGCCAGGGTTGCGTCCCCCTACGAGCAGTACTTC
CDR3: CSAARVASPYEQYF
size: many
J: TRBJ2-7
D: .
V: TRBV20-1

DNA: TGTGCCTGGAGTGTACTCGGGACCCAGCTAGAGACCCAGTACTTC
CDR3: CAWSVLGTQLETQYF
size: many
J: TRBJ2-5
D: .
V: TRBV30

DNA: TGTGCCAGCAGCGGGGGGACAGTCTATAGCAATCAGCCCCAGCATTTT
CDR3: CASSGGTVYSNQPQHF
size: many
J: TRBJ1-5
D: TRBD1
V: TRBV28

DNA: TGTGCCAGCAGGGGTGAGAATCTCATGAACACTGAAGCTTTCTTT
CDR3: CASRGENLMNTEAFF
size: many
J: TRBJ1-1
D: .
V: TRBV19

DNA: TGCGCCAGCAGCCAAGACGGTCACAGGCCGGCGGAGACCCAGTACTTC
CDR3: CASSQDGHRPAETQYF
size: .
J: TRBJ2-5
D: .
V: TRBV4-3

DNA: TGTGCCAGCAGCGGACTAGCGGACCAAGAGACCCAGTACTTC
CDR3: CASSGLADQETQYF
size: many
J: TRBJ2-5
D: TRBD2
V: TRBV27

DNA: TGCAGTGGCGGGAGGGCCCAAGATACGCAGTATTTT
CDR3: CSGGRAQDTQYF
size: many
J: TRBJ2-3
D: TRBD2
V: TRBV20-1

DNA: TGCGCCAGCAGCCACGAAACCGGGACAGGGTTCCCTAATGAAAAACTGTTTTTT
CDR3: CASSHETGTGFPNEKLFF
size: .
J: TRBJ1-4
D: TRBD1
V: TRBV4-1

DNA: TGCAGCGTTGAAAAGGTGGGCGGGAGGGCCGTAGATACGCAGTATTTT
CDR3: CSVEKVGGRAVDTQYF
size: few
J: TRBJ2-3
D: TRBD2
V: TRBV29-1

DNA: TGTGCCAGCAGCCTAGACGGCCCCAAGTCCCTCGAGCAGTACTTC
CDR3: CASSLDGPKSLEQYF
size: many
J: TRBJ2-7
D: .
V: TRBV28

DNA: TGTGCCAGCAGCTCTGGGGGGACCGAAAAAGCGACCCAGTACTTC
CDR3: CASSSGGTEKATQYF
size: .
J: TRBJ2-5
D: .
V: TRBV7-2

DNA: TGTGCCAGCAGCCGGGGGCCGGGACAGGGGTACCAAGAGACCCAGTACTTC
CDR3: CASSRGPGQGYQETQYF
size: many
J: TRBJ2-5
D: TRBD1
V: TRBV7-2

DNA: TGTGCCATCAGACAGGACCCTAGCACAGATACGCAGTATTTT
CDR3: CAIRQDPSTDTQYF
size: .
J: TRBJ2-3
D: .
V: TRBV10-3

DNA: TGTGCCAGCAGTTACCCAAGCCAGAATGAGCAGTTCTTC
CDR3: CASSYPSQNEQFF
size: .
J: TRBJ2-1
D: .
V: TRBV28

DNA: TGTGCCAGCAGCTTGCGCAGCAAAGGCTACGAGCAGTACTTC
CDR3: CASSLRSKGYEQYF
size: many
J: TRBJ2-7
D: .
V: TRBV13

DNA: TGTGCCAGTAGTATGAACAGGGGGCTTAATCAGCCCCAGCATTTT
CDR3: CASSMNRGLNQPQHF
size: .
J: TRBJ1-5
D: TRBD1
V: TRBV19

DNA: TGCGCCAGCAGCCCCCCCGCGCGGGAGCAGTTCTTC
CDR3: CASSPPAREQFF
size: many
J: TRBJ2-1
D: .
V: TRBV5-1

DNA: TGTGCCAGCATAGGACCGACTTCGGAGGGGAATGAGCAGTTCTTC
CDR3: CASIGPTSEGNEQFF
size: .
J: TRBJ2-1
D: .
V: TRBV6-1

DNA: TGTGCCACCAAGGAGGGGCGCAATCAGCCCCAGCATTTT
CDR3: CATKEGRNQPQHF
size: few
J: TRBJ1-5
D: .
V: TRBV2

DNA: TGTGCCAGCAGAAACCAGGGTAGACAGGGCTTGCAGTATTTT
CDR3: CASRNQGRQGLQYF
size: .
J: TRBJ2-3
D: TRBD1
V: TRBV6-2/TRBV6-3

DNA: TGTGCCAGCAGCGTAGCTGAAGTTTCACCCCTCCACTTT
CDR3: CASSVAEVSPLHF
size: many
J: TRBJ1-6
D: .
V: TRBV9

DNA: TGTGCCAGCAGTTGGACCGGGGACAGTGAAGCTTTCTTT
CDR3: CASSWTGDSEAFF
size: .
J: TRBJ1-1
D: TRBD1
V: TRBV11-2

DNA: TGTGCCAGCAGTTCAATCCGGGCCGGGTTCAATGAGCAGTTCTTC
CDR3: CASSSIRAGFNEQFF
size: .
J: TRBJ2-1
D: .
V: TRBV27

DNA: TGTGCCACCGGACGGGCGTATAGCAATCAGCCCCAGCATTTT
CDR3: CATGRAYSNQPQHF
size: many
J: TRBJ1-5
D: .
V: TRBV15

DNA: TGTGCCAGCAGCCAAGATAAGAGTACGGGGCGCTCTGGAAACACCATATATTTT
CDR3: CASSQDKSTGRSGNTIYF
size: .
J: TRBJ1-3
D: .
V: TRBV3-1

DNA: TGTGCCAGCAGTTACTCGAAGGGGCAGGCGAACACCGGGGAGCTGTTTTTT
CDR3: CASSYSKGQANTGELFF
size: .
J: TRBJ2-2
D: .
V: TRBV6-5

DNA: TGTGCCAGCAGTTACCTGGGGGGCGGATCCAATCAGCCCCAGCATTTT
CDR3: CASSYLGGGSNQPQHF
size: few
J: TRBJ1-5
D: .
V: TRBV28

DNA: TGTGCCAGCAGCGTACCCGGGACCGTCGATGAGCAGTTCTTC
CDR3: CASSVPGTVDEQFF
size: .
J: TRBJ2-1
D: .
V: TRBV9

DNA: TGCGCCAGCAGCTACGGGGGCCGGGTGAACGAGCAGTACTTC
CDR3: CASSYGGRVNEQYF
size: many
J: TRBJ2-7
D: .
V: TRBV5-1

DNA: TGTGCCAGTAGTCCGGCAGGGTGGTTTAGGGAGACCCAGTACTTC
CDR3: CASSPAGWFRETQYF
size: .
J: TRBJ2-5
D: .
V: TRBV19

DNA: TGTGCCAGCAATCGGGAGTCAAACAATGAGCAGTTCTTC
CDR3: CASNRESNNEQFF
size: few
J: TRBJ2-1
D: .
V: TRBV2

DNA: TGTGCCAGCAGTGAAAGGCGGATCAATGAAAAACTGTTTTTT
CDR3: CASSERRINEKLFF
size: .
J: TRBJ1-4
D: .
V: TRBV2

DNA: TGTGCCAGCAGTGAAGCGATCGTAGTTTGGGGCGACTACGAGCAGTACTTC
CDR3: CASSEAIVVWGDYEQYF
size: many
J: TRBJ2-7
D: .
V: TRBV6-1

DNA: TGTGCCAGCAGCTTAGTCAGGCAGAGGGAGACCCAGTACTTC
CDR3: CASSLVRQRETQYF
size: .
J: TRBJ2-5
D: .
V: TRBV11-3

DNA: TGTGCCAGCACTCCAGGGGATGGCTACACCTTC
CDR3: CASTPGDGYTF
size: many
J: TRBJ1-2
D: .
V: TRBV28

DNA: TGTGCCTGGACTGGGACAGTGAACACTGAAGCTTTCTTT
CDR3: CAWTGTVNTEAFF
size: many
J: TRBJ1-1
D: TRBD1
V: TRBV30

DNA: TGTGCCAGCAGTCCGTCCAGGGGGCGCGGGGATGAGCAGTTCTTC
CDR3: CASSPSRGRGDEQFF
size: many
J: TRBJ2-1
D: TRBD1
V: TRBV27